Listed below are T cell receptor beta chains from one sample, sequenced in a study of blood T cell repertoires in COVID-19. Profiling relied on immunoSEQ multiplex PCR, and the TCRdb table lists in-frame clones only, not all of them. The table includes about 440,000 clones, around nine tenths detected once. Sequenced sample: peripheral blood. These receptors were taken from a young woman with acute or convalescent COVID-19. CDR3s include the opening cysteine and the closing phenylalanine or tryptophan. D genes are given only for firm matches. Rows may omit the clone size; those that give it use once, few, many or a size class.

>TRBJ2-7|.|TRBV14|.
CASSQDSGWYEQYF
TGTGCCAGCAGCCAAGATTCCGGTTGGTACGAGCAGTACTTC
>TRBJ2-7|few|TRBV2|.
CASSGYEQYF
TGTGCCAGCAGCGGCTACGAGCAGTACTTC
>TRBJ1-6|.|TRBV7-8|.
CASSLDINRRYNSPLHF
TGTGCCAGCAGCTTAGACATCAACAGGCGATATAATTCACCCCTCCACTTT
>TRBJ2-7|.|TRBV6-5|.
CASRGLGGSYEQYF
TGTGCCAGCAGGGGGCTGGGGGGATCCTACGAGCAGTACTTC
>TRBJ1-1|.|TRBV6-5|.
CATSGQRNTEAFF
TGTGCCACTTCGGGTCAGAGAAACACTGAAGCTTTCTTT
>TRBJ2-2|many|TRBV18|TRBD1
CASSPAGTGAAGELFF
TGTGCCAGCTCACCCGCCGGGACAGGGGCGGCCGGGGAGCTGTTTTTT
>TRBJ2-7|.|TRBV9|.
CASSVVDTSYEQYF
TGTGCCAGCAGCGTAGTGGACACCTCCTACGAGCAGTACTTC
>TRBJ2-7|.|TRBV5-1|TRBD2
CASSFGLAGGNFPYEQYF
TGCGCCAGCAGCTTCGGACTAGCGGGGGGGAATTTCCCCTACGAGCAGTACTTC
>TRBJ1-2|.|TRBV30|.
CAWTVKANYGYTF
TGTGCCTGGACAGTAAAAGCTAACTATGGCTACACCTTC
>TRBJ2-2|.|TRBV28|.
CASCREVTGELFF
TGTGCCAGTTGCAGGGAAGTGACCGGGGAGCTGTTTTTT
>TRBJ2-7|.|TRBV27|.
CASRHQGGEQYF
TGTGCCAGCAGGCATCAGGGGGGTGAGCAGTACTTC
>TRBJ1-5|few|TRBV5-1|.
CASSLDGINQPQHF
TGCGCCAGCAGCTTAGACGGGATCAATCAGCCCCAGCATTTT
>TRBJ1-5|.|TRBV19|TRBD1
CASSWDRNQPQHF
TGTGCCAGTAGTTGGGACAGAAATCAGCCCCAGCATTTT
>TRBJ1-3|.|TRBV14|.
CASSQDLTVPGNTIYF
TGTGCCAGCAGCCAAGATTTAACAGTACCTGGAAACACCATATATTTT
>TRBJ2-1|.|TRBV12-5|TRBD2
CASDAAGGAFYEQFF
TGTGCTAGTGACGCAGCGGGGGGAGCTTTCTATGAGCAGTTCTTC
>TRBJ2-3|.|TRBV10-3|TRBD2
CAISGGGAVDTQYF
TGTGCCATCAGTGGCGGGGGGGCGGTAGATACGCAGTATTTT
>TRBJ1-2|.|TRBV4-1|.
CASSQEYRDDGYTF
TGCGCCAGCAGCCAAGAATACAGGGACGACGGCTACACCTTC
>TRBJ2-3|.|TRBV21-1|.
CASTKQARGGTDTQYF
TGTGCCAGCACCAAACAGGCGCGCGGGGGTACAGATACGCAGTATTTT
>TRBJ1-1|.|TRBV6-5|.
CASIMNTEAFF
TGTGCCAGCATCATGAACACTGAAGCTTTCTTT
>TRBJ1-2|.|TRBV18|.
CASSLLNYGYTF
TGTGCCAGCTCACTACTTAACTATGGCTACACCTTC
>TRBJ1-2|.|TRBV7-9|TRBD1
CASSPQGGGYTF
TGTGCCAGCAGCCCTCAGGGGGGTGGCTACACCTTC
>TRBJ2-1|.|TRBV5-1|TRBD1
CASSFLQGSAFTNEQFF
TGCGCCAGCAGCTTTTTACAGGGGAGCGCTTTTACCAATGAGCAGTTCTTC
>TRBJ2-7|.|TRBV7-9|.
CASSQTTYEQYF
TGTGCCAGCAGTCAAACAACCTACGAGCAGTACTTC
>TRBJ2-1|.|TRBV5-4|.
CASSHSSDNEQFF
TGTGCCAGCAGCCATAGTTCCGACAATGAGCAGTTCTTC
>TRBJ1-4|.|TRBV28|.
CASSSRAEKLFF
TGTGCCAGCAGTTCCAGGGCTGAAAAACTGTTTTTT
>TRBJ2-7|once|TRBV6-5|TRBD2
CASRESGGGWYEQYF
TGTGCCAGCAGGGAGAGCGGGGGGGGTTGGTACGAGCAGTACTTC
>TRBJ2-7|.|TRBV7-8|.
CASSLYYSSYEQYF
TGTGCCAGCAGCTTATATTACAGCTCCTACGAGCAGTACTTC
>TRBJ2-2|.|TRBV2|TRBD1
CASSGDRARAGELFF
TGTGCCAGCAGTGGGGACAGGGCGAGGGCCGGGGAGCTGTTTTTT
>TRBJ2-1|.|TRBV10-1|TRBD2
CANCGGGPHNEQFF
TGCGCCAACTGCGGGGGGGGCCCCCACAATGAGCAGTTCTTC